Each of the 4 T cell receptor beta chains below was sequenced from the same sample in a study of Ad26.COV2.S vaccination and SARS-CoV-2 variants. Noted treatment: 19 received Ad26.COV2.S at low or high dose, single or two shots; 5 received placebo; per-sample allocation not given. Sampling was performed 63 days after the first vaccine or placebo injection. The repertoire was sequenced with immunoSEQ multiplex PCR; TCRdb's copy has only in-frame clones and lacks some. The sample holds about 680,000 clones, 70% to 90% seen once. The starting material was peripheral blood, obtained in a trial of Ad26.COV2.S vaccine versus placebo. The source of these receptors is a person aged 18-65 years who received the Ad26.COV2.S COVID-19 vaccine or a placebo.

V gene TRBV15 combines with J gene TRBJ2-1; 7 positions match TRBD1. The germline V gene has CDR1 LNHNV and CDR2 YYDKDF (reference sequence). CDR3 size: 15 residues. Losses at the gene ends were 2 bases for V and 3 bases for J; bases not matched to a gene: 4. The CDR3 coding sequence is TGTGCCACCAGCAGATTGGGGGACAGCTACAATGAGCAGTTCTTC. Its protein product is CATSRLGDSYNEQFF.

For this clone: At the DNA level, this CDR3 is encoded by other sequences in the same sample as well. The V and J genes are TRBV5-1 and TRBJ2-3; perhaps D is TRBD1 or TRBD2 (6 bases each). With 4 bases removed from V and 6 bases from J, the gap between germline ends came to 15 bases. CDR1 and CDR2 (germline): SGHRS, YFSETQ. The CDR3 runs 14 residues. The CDR3 DNA reads as TGCGCCAGCAGCCTGGAAGGGGGGCGGGATACGCAGTATTTT. Its translation is CASSLEGGRDTQYF.

This chain links TRBV7-9 with TRBJ1-5; perhaps TRBD1 as D (6 bases). In germline, CDR1 is SEHNR, CDR2 FQNEAQ (reference sequence). This CDR3 has 12 residues. The germline V and J ends were trimmed by 1 base and 13 bases, with 11 bases remaining between them. CDR3 sequence: CASSLGGGGQHF. Written as DNA, the CDR3 is TGTGCCAGCAGCTTAGGAGGGGGAGGACAGCATTTT.

This chain uses TRBV4-2 with TRBJ1-1, with D unclear. CDR3 size: 11 residues. Trimming removed 4 bases at V and 8 bases at J, with 8 bases between. The germline V gene encodes CDR1 LGHNA and CDR2 YNFKEQ. CDR3 region: CASSLGEEAFF. The CDR3 region has the DNA TGTGCCAGCAGCCTCGGAGAAGAAGCTTTCTTT.